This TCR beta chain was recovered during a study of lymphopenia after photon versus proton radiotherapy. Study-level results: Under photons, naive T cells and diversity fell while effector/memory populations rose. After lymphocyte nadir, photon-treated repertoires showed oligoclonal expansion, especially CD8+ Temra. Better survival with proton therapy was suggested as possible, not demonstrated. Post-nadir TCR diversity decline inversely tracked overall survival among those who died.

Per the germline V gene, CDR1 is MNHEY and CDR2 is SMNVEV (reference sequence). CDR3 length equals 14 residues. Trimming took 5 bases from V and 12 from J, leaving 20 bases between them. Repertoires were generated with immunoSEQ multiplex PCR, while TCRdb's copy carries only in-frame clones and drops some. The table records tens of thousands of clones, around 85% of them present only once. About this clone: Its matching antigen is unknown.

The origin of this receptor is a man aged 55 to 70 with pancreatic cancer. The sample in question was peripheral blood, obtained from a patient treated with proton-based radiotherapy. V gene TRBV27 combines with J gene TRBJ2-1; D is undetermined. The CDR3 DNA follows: TGTGCCAGCAGTCTCCGGGCCGGCGGAACCTGGCAGTTCTTC. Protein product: CASSLRAGGTWQFF.